These 12 T cell receptor beta chains came from one sample sequenced in a study of vaccination and CD4 T cells after COVID-19. Treatment noted: roughly ten-day PBMC culture with coronavirus spike peptide pools or control peptides (ViraFEST assay). An Oncomine TCR Beta short-read assay was used to sequence the DNA from cultured CD4+ T cells. Via MiXCR, TCRdb re-called the PCR reads, giving one row per CDR3 protein. The table has about 12,000 distinct CDR3 sequences, 20% to 25% seen once. These TCRs' antigens remain unknown. The input for sequencing was CD4+ T cells from blood, cultured in vitro, taken before SARS-CoV-2 vaccination. Receptor source: a human donor who received a COVID-19 vaccine.

This clonotype is judged medium-sized. CDR3 sequence (DNA): TGTGCCAGCAGCCCACAGACTAGCGGGGGAGGAGATACGCAGTATTTT. This sequence encodes CASSPQTSGGGDTQYF. The rearrangement joins TRBV7-2 to TRBJ2-3; 12 positions agree with TRBD2. J lost 5 bases, V lost 5 bases, and 8 bases had no gene match. CDR3 length: 16 residues. Germline CDR1 SGHTA, CDR2 FQGNSA.

V and J are TRBV4-2 and TRBJ2-7, with a tentative D call TRBD2 (5 bases). This CDR3 comprises 16 residues. The germline V gene encodes CDR1 LGHNA and CDR2 YNFKEQ. V was pared by 0 bases and J by 3 bases, with 15 bases between. The CDR3 reads CASSQERGGAVYEQYF. The CDR3 coding sequence is TGTGCCAGCAGCCAAGAACGAGGAGGAGCCGTCTACGAGCAGTACTTC.

V and J are TRBV5-1 and TRBJ2-1; 12 nucleotides line up with TRBD1. Germline CDR1 reads SGHRS; CDR2 reads YFSETQ. The CDR3 covers 17 residues. V lost 4 bases and J lost 10; bases outside the gene matches: 15. DNA for the CDR3: TGCGCCAGCAGCCACGAGGGTGGGACAGGGGGCGGAGGAGAGCAGTTCTTC. It encodes CASSHEGGTGGGGEQFF.

This clonotype was found a few times. The genes are TRBV6-5 and TRBJ2-1; D is unresolved. CDR1 is MNHEY, CDR2 SVGAGI, per germline. The CDR3 has 15 amino acids. V was clipped by 2 bases and J by 1 base, with 9 bases between them. The chain's CDR3 is CASSYGDGSYNEQFF. The CDR3 region has the DNA TGTGCCAGCAGTTACGGAGACGGGTCCTACAATGAGCAGTTCTTC.

This chain's CDR3 is CASSLRGRDTEAFF. CDR3 DNA sequence: TGTGCCAGCAGTTTACGGGGGAGGGACACTGAAGCTTTCTTT. The V gene is TRBV12-3 or TRBV12-4, the J gene TRBJ1-1, with a weak D call TRBD1 (5 bases). V was trimmed by 2 bases and J by 3 bases, leaving 10 bases between them. The CDR3 is made up of 14 amino acids.

This clonotype came up a few times. The rearrangement links TRBV21-1 to TRBJ2-7; no check of the table's D call, TRBD1, against the DNA was made. TRBV21-1 is labeled a pseudogene. CDR3 length equals 16 residues. CDR3 DNA: TGTGCCAGCAGCAAACCGACCAACAGGGAGTCCTACGAGCAGTACTTC. Translated: CASSKPTNRESYEQYF.

The rearrangement links TRBV6-4 to TRBJ1-5, with D hard to call. CDR3 length equals 16 residues. Germline CDR1 and CDR2: MRHNA and SNTAGT. V lost 2 bases and J lost 0, with 11 bases in between. The CDR3 reads CASSDEAADSNQPQHF. The CDR3 nucleotides are TGTGCCAGCAGTGACGAGGCAGCCGATAGCAATCAGCCCCAGCATTTT.

This clonotype was found a few times. V gene TRBV27 combines with J gene TRBJ1-1; a weak D match, TRBD1 (6 bases). Trimming cost V 5 bases and J 1 base, with 11 bases left between them. Germline V gene sequence: CDR1 MNHEY, CDR2 SMNVEV (reference sequence). The CDR3 is 14 amino acids. In DNA form, the CDR3 reads TGTGCCAGCAGTAATGACAGGCGGAACACTGAAGCTTTCTTT. It yields the protein CASSNDRRNTEAFF.

This clonotype was counted only a few times. The chain is built from TRBV10-1 and TRBJ2-7; TRBD2 agrees at 10 bases. The CDR3 runs 14 residues. The V and J ends lost 2 bases and 5 bases, in that order; junction bases with no gene match: 3. Looked up from germline, CDR1 is WNHNN and CDR2 is SYGVQD (reference sequence). The CDR3 region is CASSEASGGHEQYF. The CDR3, as DNA: TGCGCCAGCAGTGAGGCTAGCGGGGGCCACGAGCAGTACTTC.

By sample fraction, this clonotype is medium-sized (0.01 to 0.1%). The J gene is TRBJ2-3, the V gene TRBV7-8; D gene ambiguous. CDR1 is SGHVS, CDR2 FQNEAQ, per germline. This CDR3 spans 13 amino acids. Trimming cost V 5 bases and J 5 bases, with 11 bases left between them. This CDR3 reads CASSPPKIDTQYF. In DNA form, the CDR3 reads TGTGCCAGCAGCCCCCCCAAGATAGATACGCAGTATTTT.

The chain joins TRBV11-3 to TRBJ2-3; 8 bases line up with TRBD1. The CDR3 consists of 14 residues. The trim removed 7 bases at V and 2 bases at J, leaving 5 bases unmatched. CDR1 SGHNT and CDR2 YENEEA come from the germline V gene. CDR3 sequence (DNA): TGTGCCAGCAAACAGGGGGAGGACACAGATACGCAGTATTTT. This translates into CASKQGEDTDTQYF. Looking up the rest from reference TRBV11-3 and TRBJ2-3 gives the full variable domain: EAGVVQSPRYKIIEKKQPVAFWCNPISGHNTLYWYLQNLGQGPELLIRYENEEAVDDSQLPKDRFSAERLKGVDSTLKIQPAELGDSAVYLCASKQGEDTDTQYFGPGTRLTVL.

This clonotype is labeled medium-sized. The chain couples TRBV24-1 to TRBJ2-5, with no clear D. The CDR3 contains 11 residues. CDR1 and CDR2 from the germline V gene are KGHDR and SFDVKD. V lost 1 base to trimming and J lost 11 bases, with 7 bases between them. The CDR3 nucleotides read TGTGCCACCAGTGATTTTGACGTACAGTACTTC. Its protein product is CATSDFDVQYF.